Listed below are T cell receptor beta chains from one sample, sequenced in a study of cytomegalovirus exposure and HLA in healthy donors. Using immunoSEQ multiplex PCR, the repertoire was profiled, and TCRdb retains in-frame clones only, with some absent. The table lists 160,000 or so clones, approximately 88% of them singletons. The sample was PBMCs. These receptors originate from a man between 25 and 39 years old in good health and CMV-seropositive. Both conserved end residues are part of each CDR3. D genes are given only for firm matches. Clone size appears in some rows only: once, few, many, or a class for an expanded clone.

D gene,V gene,clone size,J gene,CDR3 DNA,CDR3 protein
TRBD2,TRBV2,NA,TRBJ2-7,TGTGCCAGCAGTGCCCGGACTAGCAGCTACGAGCAGTACTTC,CASSARTSSYEQYF
NA,TRBV6-1,NA,TRBJ1-1,TGTGCCAGCAGTAACGACTTTGAAGCTTTCTTT,CASSNDFEAFF
NA,TRBV9,once,TRBJ1-3,TGTGCCAGCAGCTCAGAGGGACACCTCTCTGGAAACACCATATATTTT,CASSSEGHLSGNTIYF
TRBD1,TRBV14,NA,TRBJ1-1,TGTGCCAGCAGCCAGAAGTTATTACCCGGGACAGTCACTGAAGCTTTCTTT,CASSQKLLPGTVTEAFF
NA,TRBV7-8,NA,TRBJ2-5,TGTGCCAGCAGCTTTCAGGGGCCCCTCTCCTGGCCTCAAGAGACCCAGTACTTC,CASSFQGPLSWPQETQYF
NA,TRBV10-3,NA,TRBJ2-3,TGTGCCATCAGTGACCCCCAAGAGCCTTTAGATACGCAGTATTTT,CAISDPQEPLDTQYF
TRBD1,TRBV19,NA,TRBJ2-7,TGTGCCAGTAGTCCAAAACCGGGACAGGGATCCTACGAGCAGTACTTC,CASSPKPGQGSYEQYF
TRBD1,TRBV29-1,NA,TRBJ2-2,TGCAGCGCATCCGGGACAGGGACCGGGGAGCTGTTTTTT,CSASGTGTGELFF
NA,TRBV5-4,NA,TRBJ2-3,TGTGCCAGCAGCCTCGGGACTCATAGCACAGATACGCAGTATTTT,CASSLGTHSTDTQYF
NA,TRBV4-3,NA,TRBJ2-4,TGCGCCAGCAGCCAAGATAACAGGCCTGGGGACATTCAGTACTTC,CASSQDNRPGDIQYF
TRBD2,TRBV2,few,TRBJ2-4,TGTGCCAGCACCCCCTCGGGCGGGAGTATCCAAAACATTCAGTACTTC,CASTPSGGSIQNIQYF
NA,TRBV5-6,NA,TRBJ1-6,TGTGCCAGCAGCCCGGGACACGCCAATTCACCCCTCCACTTT,CASSPGHANSPLHF
NA,TRBV9,NA,TRBJ1-1,TGTGCCAGCAGCTCACGACATGACACTGAAGCTTTCTTT,CASSSRHDTEAFF
TRBD2,TRBV30,NA,TRBJ2-3,TGTGCCTGGAGTGGAAGTCGGCTTAGCGGGGGCCTCGGGTTCCGCACAGATACGCAGTATTTT,CAWSGSRLSGGLGFRTDTQYF
NA,TRBV2,NA,TRBJ1-5,TGTGCCACCAGGAGGGGGGGAAGCAATCAGCCCCAGCATTTT,CATRRGGSNQPQHF
TRBD1,TRBV19,NA,TRBJ2-3,TGTGCCAGTCACAGGGGGCGACGCACAGATACGCAGTATTTT,CASHRGRRTDTQYF
NA,TRBV7-2,NA,TRBJ1-3,TGTGCCAGCAGCTTACCTCCCACAGGGTTCTCTGGAAACACCATATATTTT,CASSLPPTGFSGNTIYF
NA,TRBV4-3,NA,TRBJ2-5,TGCGCCAGCAGCCAAGATCGGGGGGCTTGGGAGACCCAGTACTTC,CASSQDRGAWETQYF